These 21 T cell receptor beta chains originate from one sample sequenced in a study of regulatory T cells in long-lasting Graves disease. Time point specified: newly diagnosed GD, antithyroid drugs for less than 3 months. Scientists built the TCR library using RNA that was extracted from PBMCs. For TCR beta, libraries came from iRepertoire HTBI primers and Arm-PCR of CDR3 regions. TCRdb reanalysed the multiplex PCR reads using MiXCR and keeps one entry per CDR3 protein. Of more than 300,000 distinct CDR3 sequences detected, around 15% appear once; the ten largest clones hold around 20%. These sequences were also reported in another study, on T cells in Graves' hyperthyroidism and ophthalmopathy.

The sequences come from peripheral blood mononuclear cells (PBMCs), collected at new diagnosis, from a patient treated with antithyroid drugs. The receptors were gathered from a woman under 30 with Graves disease.

This clonotype was detected ten times or more. One end of the junction does not line up with germline, which may come from a read error. This sequence joins TRBV5-1 and TRBJ1-1; TRBD1 agrees at 12 bases. This CDR3 is built from 16 residues. Germline values: CDR1 SGHRS, CDR2 YFSETQ. DNA for the CDR3: TGTGCCAGCAGCTTCTCGGGACAGGGGGCGGACACTGAAGCTTTCTTT. Protein: CASSFSGQGADTEAFF.

This clonotype was found a few times. V and J are TRBV7-6 and TRBJ2-5; 8 bases match TRBD2. The trim removed 5 bases at V and 3 bases at J, leaving 5 bases unmatched. The CDR3 is 14 residues long. Germline assignment: CDR1 SGHVS and CDR2 FNYEAQ. CDR3 sequence reads: CASSRAGGEETQYF. The CDR3 coding sequence is TGTGCCAGCAGCCGGGCCGGGGGGGAAGAGACCCAGTACTTC.

V is TRBV20-1 and J is TRBJ2-3, with D perhaps TRBD2 (6 bases). The CDR3 runs 15 residues. V was shortened by 6 bases and J by 1 base, with 17 bases between the two germline ends. Germline V lookup: CDR1 DFQATT, CDR2 SNEGSKA (reference sequence). The CDR3 reads CSAPPPGVGTDTQYF. CDR3 in DNA: TGCAGTGCCCCCCCCCCGGGAGTCGGCACAGATACGCAGTATTTT.

In this sample, this clonotype turned up many times. The chain uses TRBV2 and TRBJ1-5; 8 nucleotides match TRBD1. The V and J ends lost 3 bases and 2 bases, in that order; junction bases with no gene match: 0. This CDR3 is built from 14 residues. CDR1 and CDR2 from the germline V gene are SNHLY and FYNNEI. The CDR3 DNA reads as TGTGCCAGCAGTGACAGGGGGCGCAATCAGCCCCAGCATTTT. Translation gives CASSDRGRNQPQHF.

This rearrangement joins TRBV13 to TRBJ2-4; possible D gene TRBD2, 6 bases. The CDR3 contains 16 residues. Germline V gene data show CDR1 as PRHDT and CDR2 as FYEKMQ (reference sequence). Trimming left V 5 bases short and J 3 bases short, with 17 bases between. The chain's CDR3 is CASSHPSMGGKNIQYF. The CDR3 coding sequence is TGTGCCAGCAGCCATCCTTCCATGGGGGGCAAAAACATTCAGTACTTC. Combining the CDR3 with reference TRBV13 and TRBJ2-4 gives the whole variable domain AAGVIQSPRHLIKEKRETATLKCYPIPRHDTVYWYQQGPGQDPQFLISFYEKMQSDKGSIPDRFSAQQFSDYHSELNMSSLELGDSALYFCASSHPSMGGKNIQYFGAGTRLSVL.

This clonotype was detected many times. The junction does not match germline at one end; this may be a read error. CDR3 amino acids: CASSSGGNYNEQFF. The DNA of the CDR3 is TGTGCCAGCAGTTCTGGGGGTAACTACAATGAGCAGTTCTTC. V is TRBV5-1 and J is TRBJ2-1; perhaps D is TRBD1 or TRBD2 (5 bases each). CDR1 SGHRS and CDR2 YFSETQ come from the germline V gene. The CDR3 totals 14 residues.

This chain links TRBV28 with TRBJ1-1, with D perhaps TRBD1 (6 bases). CDR1 MDHEN and CDR2 SYDVKM come from the germline V gene. The CDR3 runs 15 residues. V gave up 7 bases and J gave up 0 bases, with 15 bases separating them. CDR3 DNA: TGTGCCAGCACGGAGGGGGGCACCATGAACACTGAAGCTTTCTTT. It codes for CASTEGGTMNTEAFF.

The chain links TRBV5-1 to TRBJ1-1; D is ambiguous. Germline V gene sequence: CDR1 SGHRS, CDR2 YFSETQ. Trimming took 4 bases from V and 1 from J, leaving 14 bases between them. This CDR3 comprises 15 residues. In DNA, the CDR3 is TGCGCCAGCAGCCTCAAAGCAAACAAGAACACTGAAGCTTTCTTT. It encodes CASSLKANKNTEAFF.

The chain joins TRBV29-1 to TRBJ2-7, with D tentatively TRBD1 or TRBD2 (6 bases each). The V gene's germline CDR1 is SQVTM and CDR2 ANQGSEA. Deletions cut 6 bases from V and 10 bases from J, with 19 bases between. The CDR3 loop spans 12 amino acids. The CDR3 spells CSVDRDTGGQYF. In nucleotides, the CDR3 is TGCAGCGTGGACCGGGACACCGGGGGACAGTACTTC.

This clonotype has ten or more counts. The gene calls are TRBV12-3 or TRBV12-4 and TRBJ1-1, with TRBD1 identical over 7 bases. Trimming at V came to 10 bases and at J to 7 bases, leaving 6 bases not matched to a gene. The CDR3 extends over 11 amino acids. The CDR3 sequence is CATGTALEAFF. The CDR3 coding sequence is TGTGCCACAGGGACAGCACTTGAAGCTTTCTTT.

This chain uses TRBV27 with TRBJ1-6; TRBD1 might be the D (6 bases). V lost 4 bases, J lost 2 bases, and 15 bases lay in between. Per the germline V gene, CDR1 is MNHEY and CDR2 is SMNVEV (reference sequence). CDR3 length: 17 residues. The CDR3 protein is CASSSRAGAAYNSPLHF. The CDR3 DNA sequence: TGTGCCAGCAGTTCCCGGGCAGGGGCCGCCTATAATTCACCCCTCCACTTT.

The rearrangement links TRBV6-1 to TRBJ1-6; D is ambiguous. The ends were cut back, 1 base at V and 7 bases at J, with 11 bases in the middle. CDR1 is MNHNS and CDR2 is SASEGT in the germline V gene. The CDR3 sequence is 15 residues long. In nucleotides, the CDR3 is TGTGCCAGCAGTGAAGGAGCGGGTTCGAATTCACCCCTCCACTTT. Its protein product is CASSEGAGSNSPLHF.

This clonotype was counted only a few times. The chain has TRBV25-1 and TRBJ2-7; D may correspond to TRBD1 or TRBD2 (5 bases each). This CDR3 spans 14 amino acids. CDR1 and CDR2 from the germline V gene are MGHDK and SYGVNS. Trimming cost V 6 bases and J 0 bases, with 12 bases left between them. As DNA, the CDR3 is TGTGCCAGCAGCCGGGACGCGAGCTCCTACGAGCAGTACTTC. Its protein product is CASSRDASSYEQYF.

The J gene is TRBJ2-7, the V gene TRBV3-1; 7 bases map to TRBD1. J lost 2 bases, V lost 5 bases, and 12 bases had no gene match. Germline loops: CDR1 LGHDT, CDR2 YNNKEL (reference sequence). CDR3 size: 16 residues. In DNA, the CDR3 is TGTGCCAGCAGCTCCGTGTTGGGACAGAGGGCCTACGAGCAGTACTTC. This gives the protein CASSSVLGQRAYEQYF.

This clonotype was counted between two and nine times. The chain links TRBV28 to TRBJ1-5, with no clear D. Germline assignment: CDR1 MDHEN and CDR2 SYDVKM. V was pared by 3 bases and J by 9 bases, with 12 bases between. The CDR3 sequence is 13 residues long. The CDR3 bases are TGTGCCAGCAGTTTCGGGCCCCTGGGGCCCCAGCATTTT. This translates into CASSFGPLGPQHF.

V and J are TRBV29-1 and TRBJ2-7; D is perhaps TRBD1 or TRBD2 (5 bases each). The V and J ends lost 5 bases and 6 bases respectively, with 14 bases between them. This CDR3 contains 12 residues. Germline V gene lookup returns CDR1 SQVTM and CDR2 ANQGSEA. CDR3 coding DNA: TGCAGCGTTTTAGGGGAGACCTGCGAGCAGTACTTC. It codes for CSVLGETCEQYF.

J is TRBJ2-6 and V is TRBV7-3, with D possibly matching TRBD2 (5 bases). V was shortened by 5 bases and J by 0 bases, with 14 bases between the two germline ends. CDR3 length: 17 residues. Germline loops: CDR1 SGHTA, CDR2 FQGTGA. CDR3 DNA: TGTGCCAGCAGCCTAGCAGCTGTTAGCTCTGGGGCCAACGTCCTGACTTTC. Translation: CASSLAAVSSGANVLTF.

This clonotype has ten or more counts. The chain employs TRBV5-1 and TRBJ1-1; D unresolved. V was trimmed by 0 bases and J by 6 bases, leaving 12 bases between them. Germline V gene lookup returns CDR1 SGHRS and CDR2 YFSETQ. The CDR3 contains 14 residues. CDR3 coding DNA: TGCGCCAGCAGCTTGGAGGCGCCCGGGGCTGAAGCTTTCTTT. Its translation: CASSLEAPGAEAFF.

There are many counts of this clonotype. The V and J genes are TRBV30 and TRBJ1-1; no reliable D call. Germline CDR1 is GTSNPN and CDR2 is SVGIG (reference sequence). The CDR3 runs to 12 residues. V lost 4 bases and J 12 bases, leaving 18 bases between the germline ends. The CDR3 sequence is CAWTADKGETFF. The CDR3 DNA is TGTGCCTGGACCGCGGATAAGGGTGAGACTTTCTTT.

As regards this clonotype: It may be a read error: a sequence one base away is much more abundant. This chain joins TRBV6-1 and TRBJ2-7; D is uncertain. The CDR3 contains 11 residues. Deletions cut 3 bases from V and 7 bases from J, with 7 bases between. Germline CDR1 is MNHNS and CDR2 is SASEGT. CDR3 protein: CASSESGEQYF. DNA of the CDR3: TGTGCCAGCAGTGAGTCTGGGGAGCAGTACTTC.

This clonotype was counted between two and nine times. This chain connects TRBV7-4 to TRBJ1-1, with 7 bases identical to TRBD1. Germline V CDR1 and CDR2: SGHVT, SQSDAQ. Unmatched junction bases numbered 13, after V lost 3 bases and J lost 0 bases. This CDR3 has 18 residues. The CDR3 DNA follows: TGTGCCAGCAGCTTGATGGGACAGAGGTTATTGATGAACACTGAAGCTTTCTTT. This translates into CASSLMGQRLLMNTEAFF. The whole variable domain, filled in from reference TRBV7-4 and TRBJ1-1, reads GAGVSQSPRYKVAKRGRDVALRCDSISGHVTLYWYRQTLGQGSEVLTYSQSDAQRDKSGRPSGRFSAERPERSVSTLKIQRTEQGDSAVYLCASSLMGQRLLMNTEAFFGQGTRLTVV.